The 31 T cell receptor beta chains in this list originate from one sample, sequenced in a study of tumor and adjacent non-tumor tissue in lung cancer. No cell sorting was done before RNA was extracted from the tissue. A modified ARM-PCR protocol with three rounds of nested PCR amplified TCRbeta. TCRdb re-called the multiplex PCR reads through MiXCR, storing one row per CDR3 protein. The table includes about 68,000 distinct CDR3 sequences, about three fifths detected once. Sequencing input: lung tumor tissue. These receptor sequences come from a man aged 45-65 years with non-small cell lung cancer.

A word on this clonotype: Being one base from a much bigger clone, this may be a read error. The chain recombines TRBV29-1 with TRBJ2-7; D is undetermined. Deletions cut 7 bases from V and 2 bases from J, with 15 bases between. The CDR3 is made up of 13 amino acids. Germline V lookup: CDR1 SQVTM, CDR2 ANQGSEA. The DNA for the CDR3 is TGCAGCGCGGAAGGGATGGATACCTACGAGCAGTACTTC. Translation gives CSAEGMDTYEQYF.

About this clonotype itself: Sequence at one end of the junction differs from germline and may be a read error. CDR3 region: CASSLARENGYTF. The CDR3 bases are TGCGCCAGCAGCTTGGCCAGGGAGAATGGTTACACCTTC. The chain couples TRBV5-1 to TRBJ1-2; D perhaps matches TRBD1 (5 bases). Germline CDR1 and CDR2: SGHRS and YFSETQ. The CDR3 is made up of 13 amino acids.

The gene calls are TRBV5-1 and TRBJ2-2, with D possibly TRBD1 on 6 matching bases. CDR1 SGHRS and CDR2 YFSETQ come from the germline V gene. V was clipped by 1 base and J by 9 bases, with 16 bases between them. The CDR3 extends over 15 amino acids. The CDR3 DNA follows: TGCGCCAGCAGCTTGTGGACAGTGACGACCTGGGAGCTGTTTTTT. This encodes CASSLWTVTTWELFF.

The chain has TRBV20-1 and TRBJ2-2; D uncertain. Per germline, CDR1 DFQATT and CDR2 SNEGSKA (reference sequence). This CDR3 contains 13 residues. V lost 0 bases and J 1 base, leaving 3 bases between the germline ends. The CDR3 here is CSARDMNTGELFF. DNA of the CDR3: TGCAGTGCTAGAGATATGAACACCGGGGAGCTGTTTTTT.

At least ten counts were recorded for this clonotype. The CDR3 region is CASSRDGETQYF. CDR3 coding DNA: TGCGCCAGCTCTAGGGACGGAGAGACCCAGTACTTC. The J gene is TRBJ2-5, the V gene TRBV5-1; either TRBD1 or TRBD2 may fit D (5 bases each). This CDR3 has 12 amino acids. Germline lookup yields CDR1 SGHRS and CDR2 YFSETQ. V was cut by 7 bases and J by 4 bases, with 11 bases left in between.

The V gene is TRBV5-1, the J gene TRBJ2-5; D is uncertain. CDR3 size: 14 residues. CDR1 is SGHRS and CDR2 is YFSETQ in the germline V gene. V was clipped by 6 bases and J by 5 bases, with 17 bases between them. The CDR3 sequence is CASNWVSPPETQYF. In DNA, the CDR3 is TGCGCCAGCAACTGGGTGTCGCCGCCCGAGACCCAGTACTTC.

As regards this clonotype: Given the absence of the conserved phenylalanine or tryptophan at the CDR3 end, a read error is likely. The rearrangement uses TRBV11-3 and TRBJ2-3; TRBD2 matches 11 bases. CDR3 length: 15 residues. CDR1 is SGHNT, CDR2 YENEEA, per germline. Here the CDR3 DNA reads TGCGCCAGCAGCTTAGGGACTAGCGGTACAGATAGGCAGTATTCT. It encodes CASSLGTSGTDRQYS.

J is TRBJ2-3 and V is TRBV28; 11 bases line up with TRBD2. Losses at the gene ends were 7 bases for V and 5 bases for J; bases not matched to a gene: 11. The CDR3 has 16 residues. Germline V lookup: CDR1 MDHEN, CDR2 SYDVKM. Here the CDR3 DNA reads TGTGCCAGCAATTTTGACTCTAGCGGGAGGATAGATACGCAGTATTTT. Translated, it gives CASNFDSSGRIDTQYF.

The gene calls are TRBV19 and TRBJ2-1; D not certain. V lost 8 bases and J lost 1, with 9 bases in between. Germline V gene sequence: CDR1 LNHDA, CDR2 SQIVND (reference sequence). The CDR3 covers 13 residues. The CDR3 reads CASSMSSYNEQFF. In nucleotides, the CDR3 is TGTGCCAGTTCGATGAGTTCCTACAATGAGCAGTTCTTC.

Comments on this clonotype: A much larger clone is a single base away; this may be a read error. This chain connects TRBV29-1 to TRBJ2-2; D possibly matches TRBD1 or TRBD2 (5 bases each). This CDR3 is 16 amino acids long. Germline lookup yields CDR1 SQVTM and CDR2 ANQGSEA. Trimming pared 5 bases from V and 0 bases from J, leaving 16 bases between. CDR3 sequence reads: CSVLGAGPSNTGELFF. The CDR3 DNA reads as TGCAGCGTTCTCGGGGCAGGACCTTCGAACACCGGGGAGCTGTTTTTT.

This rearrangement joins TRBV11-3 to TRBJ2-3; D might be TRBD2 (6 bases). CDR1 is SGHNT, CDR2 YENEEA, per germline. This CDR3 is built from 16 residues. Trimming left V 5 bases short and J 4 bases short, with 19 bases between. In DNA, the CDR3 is TGTGCCAGCAGCCAAGGGACCGGGGGTATCGCAGATACGCAGTATTTT. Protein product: CASSQGTGGIADTQYF.

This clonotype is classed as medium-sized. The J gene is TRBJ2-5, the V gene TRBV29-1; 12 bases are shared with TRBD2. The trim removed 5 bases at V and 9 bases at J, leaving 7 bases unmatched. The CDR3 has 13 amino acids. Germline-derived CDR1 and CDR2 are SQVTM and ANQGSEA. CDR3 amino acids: CSVPPLAGGPQYF. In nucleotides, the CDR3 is TGCAGCGTTCCCCCCCTAGCGGGAGGGCCCCAGTACTTC.

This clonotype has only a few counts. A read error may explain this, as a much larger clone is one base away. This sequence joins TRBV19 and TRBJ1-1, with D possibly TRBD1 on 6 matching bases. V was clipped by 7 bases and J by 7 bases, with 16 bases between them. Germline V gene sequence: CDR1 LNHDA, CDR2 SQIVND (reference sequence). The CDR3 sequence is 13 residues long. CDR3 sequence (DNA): TGTGCCAGTAATATGACCGGGACAATTGAAGCTTTCTTT. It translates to CASNMTGTIEAFF.

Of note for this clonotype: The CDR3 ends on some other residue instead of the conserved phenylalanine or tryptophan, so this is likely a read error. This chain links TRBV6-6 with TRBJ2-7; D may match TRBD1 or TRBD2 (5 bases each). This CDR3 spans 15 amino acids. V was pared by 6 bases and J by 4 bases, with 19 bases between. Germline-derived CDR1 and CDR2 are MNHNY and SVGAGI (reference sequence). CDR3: CASRDTGTGSYEQYL. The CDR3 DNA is TGTGCCAGCAGGGACACCGGGACGGGCTCGTACGAGCAGTACCTC.

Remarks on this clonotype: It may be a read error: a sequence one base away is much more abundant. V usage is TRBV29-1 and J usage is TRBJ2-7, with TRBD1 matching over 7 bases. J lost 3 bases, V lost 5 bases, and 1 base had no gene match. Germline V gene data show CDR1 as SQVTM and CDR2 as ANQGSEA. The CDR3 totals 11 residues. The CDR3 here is CSVQGVYEQYF. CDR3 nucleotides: TGCAGCGTTCAGGGGGTCTACGAGCAGTACTTC.

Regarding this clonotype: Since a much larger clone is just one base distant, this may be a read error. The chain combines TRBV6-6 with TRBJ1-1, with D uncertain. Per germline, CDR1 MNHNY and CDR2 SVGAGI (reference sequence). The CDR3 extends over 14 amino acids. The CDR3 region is CASTPDSKNTEASF. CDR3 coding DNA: TGTGCCAGCACCCCGGACTCCAAGAACACTGAAGCTTCCTTT.

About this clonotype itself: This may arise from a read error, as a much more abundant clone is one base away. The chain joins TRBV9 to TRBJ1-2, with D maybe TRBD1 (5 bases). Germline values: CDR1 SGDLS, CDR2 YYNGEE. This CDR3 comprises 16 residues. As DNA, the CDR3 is TGTCCCAGCAGCACCCACCCTGGGGCCGGAGGCTATGGCTACACCTTC. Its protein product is CPSSTHPGAGGYGYTF.

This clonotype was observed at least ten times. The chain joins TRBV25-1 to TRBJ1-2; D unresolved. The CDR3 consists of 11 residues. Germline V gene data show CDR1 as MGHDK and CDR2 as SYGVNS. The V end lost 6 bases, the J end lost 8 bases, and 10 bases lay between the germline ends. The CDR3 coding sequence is TGTGCCAGCAGGTTCGCGGGGGGCTACACCTTC. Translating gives CASRFAGGYTF.

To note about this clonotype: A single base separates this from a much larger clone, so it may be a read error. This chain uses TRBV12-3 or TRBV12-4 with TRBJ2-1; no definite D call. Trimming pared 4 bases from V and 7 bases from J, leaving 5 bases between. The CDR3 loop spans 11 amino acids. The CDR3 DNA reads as TGTGCCAGCAGTTCGTGGAATGAGCAGTTCTTC. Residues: CASSSWNEQFF.

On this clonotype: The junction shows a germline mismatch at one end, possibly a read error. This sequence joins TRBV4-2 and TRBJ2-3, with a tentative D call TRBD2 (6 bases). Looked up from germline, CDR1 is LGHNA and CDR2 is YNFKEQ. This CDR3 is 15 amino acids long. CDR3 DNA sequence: TGTGCCAGCGGCCAACTCCGGGAGCGAACAGATACGCAGTATTTT. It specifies CASGQLRERTDTQYF.

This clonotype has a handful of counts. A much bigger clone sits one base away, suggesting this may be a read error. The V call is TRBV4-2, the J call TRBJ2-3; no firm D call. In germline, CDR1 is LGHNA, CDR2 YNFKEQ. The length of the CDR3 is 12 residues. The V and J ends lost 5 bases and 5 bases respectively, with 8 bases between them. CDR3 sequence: CASSIKGDTQYF. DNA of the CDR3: TGTGCCAGCAGCATAAAGGGAGATACGCAGTATTTT.

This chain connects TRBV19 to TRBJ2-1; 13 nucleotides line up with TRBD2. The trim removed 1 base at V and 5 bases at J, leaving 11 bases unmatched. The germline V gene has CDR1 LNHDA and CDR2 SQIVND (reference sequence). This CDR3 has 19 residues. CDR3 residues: CASSIVLTSGRTNHNEQFF. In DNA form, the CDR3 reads TGTGCCAGTAGTATAGTCTTGACTAGCGGGAGGACTAATCACAATGAGCAGTTCTTC.

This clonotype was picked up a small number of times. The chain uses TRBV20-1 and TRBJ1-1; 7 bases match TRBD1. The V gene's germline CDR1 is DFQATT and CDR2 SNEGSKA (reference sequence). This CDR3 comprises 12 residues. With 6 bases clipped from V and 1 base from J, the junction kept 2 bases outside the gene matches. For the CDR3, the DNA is TGCAGTGCCGGGACAGCGAACACTGAAGCTTTCTTT. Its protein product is CSAGTANTEAFF.

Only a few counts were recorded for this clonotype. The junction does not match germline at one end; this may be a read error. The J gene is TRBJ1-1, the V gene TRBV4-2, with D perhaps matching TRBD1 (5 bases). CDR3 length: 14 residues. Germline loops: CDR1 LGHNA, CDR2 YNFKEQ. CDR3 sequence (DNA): TGCCCCAGCAGCCAAGACACACCGGGGGGGTCAGCTTTCTTT. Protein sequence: CPSSQDTPGGSAFF.

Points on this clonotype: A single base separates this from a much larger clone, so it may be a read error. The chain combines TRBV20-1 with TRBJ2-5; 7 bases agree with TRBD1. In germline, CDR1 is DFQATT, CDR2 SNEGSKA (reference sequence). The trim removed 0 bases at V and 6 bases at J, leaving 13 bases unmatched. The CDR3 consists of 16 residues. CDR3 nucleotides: TGCAGTGCTAGAGATGAGCCGGGACAGAGATCTAAGACCCAGTACTTC. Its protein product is CSARDEPGQRSKTQYF.

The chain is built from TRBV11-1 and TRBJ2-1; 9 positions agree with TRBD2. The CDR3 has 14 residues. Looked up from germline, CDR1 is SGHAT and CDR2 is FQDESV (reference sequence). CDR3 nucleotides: TGTGTCAACAGCGTAAAGCGGGAGGTGGGGGTGCAGTTCTTC. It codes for CVNSVKREVGVQFF. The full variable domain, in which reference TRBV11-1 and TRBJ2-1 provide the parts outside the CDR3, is EAEVAQSPRYKITEKSQAVAFWCDPISGHATLYWYRQILGQGPELLVQFQDESVVDDSQLPKDRFSAERLKGVDSTLKIQPAELGDSAMYLCVNSVKREVGVQFFGPGTRLTVL.

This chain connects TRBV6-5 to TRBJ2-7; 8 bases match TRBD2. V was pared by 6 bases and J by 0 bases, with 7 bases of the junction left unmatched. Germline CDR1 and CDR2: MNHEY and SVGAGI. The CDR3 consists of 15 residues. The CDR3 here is CASRNGGRYSYEQYF. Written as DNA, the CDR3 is TGTGCCAGCAGGAATGGCGGGAGGTACTCCTACGAGCAGTACTTC.

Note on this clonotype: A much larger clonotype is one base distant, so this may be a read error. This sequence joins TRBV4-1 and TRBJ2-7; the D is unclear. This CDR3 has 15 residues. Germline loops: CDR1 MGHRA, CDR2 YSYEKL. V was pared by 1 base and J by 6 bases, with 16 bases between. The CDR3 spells CASSQASRTMLEQYF. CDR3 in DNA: TGCGCCAGCAGCCAAGCTTCCAGGACGATGCTCGAGCAGTACTTC.

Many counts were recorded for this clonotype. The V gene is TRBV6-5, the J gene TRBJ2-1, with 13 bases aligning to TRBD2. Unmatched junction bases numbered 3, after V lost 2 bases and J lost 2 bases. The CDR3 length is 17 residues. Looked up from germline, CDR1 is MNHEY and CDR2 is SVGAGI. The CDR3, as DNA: TGTGCCAGCAGTTACAGGGGACTAGCGGGAACCTACAATGAGCAGTTCTTC. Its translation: CASSYRGLAGTYNEQFF.

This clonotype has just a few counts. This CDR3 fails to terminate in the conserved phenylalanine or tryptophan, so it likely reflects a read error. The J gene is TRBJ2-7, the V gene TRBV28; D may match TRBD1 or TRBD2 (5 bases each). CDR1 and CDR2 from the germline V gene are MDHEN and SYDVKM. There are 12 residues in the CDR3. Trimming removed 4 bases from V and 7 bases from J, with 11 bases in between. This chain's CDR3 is CASSWGRGEQYL. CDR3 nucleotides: TGTGCCAGCAGTTGGGGGAGAGGGGAGCAGTACTTG.

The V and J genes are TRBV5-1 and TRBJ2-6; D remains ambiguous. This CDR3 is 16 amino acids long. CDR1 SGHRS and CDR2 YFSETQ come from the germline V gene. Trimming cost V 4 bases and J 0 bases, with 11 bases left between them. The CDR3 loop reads CASSIDPFSGANVLTF. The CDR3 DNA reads TGCGCCAGCAGCATCGATCCCTTCTCTGGGGCCAACGTCCTGACTTTC.